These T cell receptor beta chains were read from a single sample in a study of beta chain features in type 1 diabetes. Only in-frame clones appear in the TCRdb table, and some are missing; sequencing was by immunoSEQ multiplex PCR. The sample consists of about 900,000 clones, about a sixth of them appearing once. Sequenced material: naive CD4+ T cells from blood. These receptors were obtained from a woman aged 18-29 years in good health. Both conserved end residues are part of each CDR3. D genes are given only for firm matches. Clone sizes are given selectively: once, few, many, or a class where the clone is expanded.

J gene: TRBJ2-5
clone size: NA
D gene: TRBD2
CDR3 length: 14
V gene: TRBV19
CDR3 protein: CASSNPGEGQTQYF
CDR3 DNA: TGTGCCAGTAGTAACCCCGGGGAGGGGCAGACCCAGTACTTC

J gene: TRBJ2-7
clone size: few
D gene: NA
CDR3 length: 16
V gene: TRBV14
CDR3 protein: CASSQGSVAPDYEQYF
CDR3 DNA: TGTGCCAGCAGCCAAGGTTCAGTAGCGCCAGACTACGAGCAGTACTTC

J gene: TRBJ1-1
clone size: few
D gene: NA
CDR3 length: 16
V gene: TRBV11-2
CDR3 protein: CASSLITGFVYTEAFF
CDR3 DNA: TGTGCCAGCAGCTTAATCACAGGATTTGTGTACACTGAAGCTTTCTTT

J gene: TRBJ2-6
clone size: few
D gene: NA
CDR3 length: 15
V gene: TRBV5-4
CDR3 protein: CASSPWMSGANVLTF
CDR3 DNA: TGTGCCAGCAGCCCCTGGATGTCTGGGGCCAACGTCCTGACTTTC

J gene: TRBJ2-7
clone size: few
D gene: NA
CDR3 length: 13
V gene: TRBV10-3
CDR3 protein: CAISEARQYEQYF
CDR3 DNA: TGTGCCATCAGTGAGGCTCGACAGTACGAGCAGTACTTC

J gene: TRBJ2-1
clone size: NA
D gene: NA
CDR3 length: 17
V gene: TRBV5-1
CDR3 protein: CASSPGSVGSSYNEQFF
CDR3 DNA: TGCGCCAGCAGCCCTGGAAGTGTGGGAAGCTCCTACAATGAGCAGTTCTTC

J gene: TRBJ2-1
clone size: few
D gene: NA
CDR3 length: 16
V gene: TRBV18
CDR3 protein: CASSLPSGATYNEQVF
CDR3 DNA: TGTGCCAGCTCACTTCCCTCGGGGGCTACCTACAATGAGCAGGTCTTC

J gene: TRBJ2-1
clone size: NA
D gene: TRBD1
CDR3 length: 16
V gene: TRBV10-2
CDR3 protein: CASSGWTGSSYNEQFF
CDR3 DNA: TGCGCCAGCAGCGGATGGACAGGGAGCTCCTACAATGAGCAGTTCTTC

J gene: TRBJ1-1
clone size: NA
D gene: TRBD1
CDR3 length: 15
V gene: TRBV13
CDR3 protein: CASSSRTGWNTEAFF
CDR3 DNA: TGTGCCAGCAGCTCCAGGACAGGGTGGAACACTGAAGCTTTCTTT

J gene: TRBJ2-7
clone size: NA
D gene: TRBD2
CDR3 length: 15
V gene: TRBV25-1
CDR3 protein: CASSEPGLAVHEQYF
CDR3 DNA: TGTGCCAGCAGTGAACCGGGACTAGCGGTCCATGAGCAGTACTTC

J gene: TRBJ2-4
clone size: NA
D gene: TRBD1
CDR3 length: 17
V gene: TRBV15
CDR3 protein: CATSSPQGATAKNIQYF
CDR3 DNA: TGTGCCACCAGCAGCCCACAGGGGGCGACGGCCAAAAACATTCAGTACTTC

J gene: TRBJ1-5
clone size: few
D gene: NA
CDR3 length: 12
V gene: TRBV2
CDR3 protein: CASSEDPAAQHF
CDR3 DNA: TGTGCCAGCAGTGAGGACCCCGCGGCCCAGCATTTT

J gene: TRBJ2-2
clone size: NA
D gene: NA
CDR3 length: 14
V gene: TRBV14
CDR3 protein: CASSQGLNTGELFF
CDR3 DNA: TGTGCCAGCAGCCAAGGATTGAACACCGGGGAGCTGTTTTTT

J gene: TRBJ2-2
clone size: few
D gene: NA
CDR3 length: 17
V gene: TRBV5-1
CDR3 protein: CASSLRGTVYYSGELFF
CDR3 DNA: TGCGCCAGCAGCTTACGCGGGACAGTGTATTACTCCGGGGAGCTGTTTTTT

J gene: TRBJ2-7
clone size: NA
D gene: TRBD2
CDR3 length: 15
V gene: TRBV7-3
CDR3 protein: CASSLTAGDSYEQYF
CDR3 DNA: TGTGCCAGCAGCTTAACAGCGGGAGACTCCTACGAGCAGTACTTC

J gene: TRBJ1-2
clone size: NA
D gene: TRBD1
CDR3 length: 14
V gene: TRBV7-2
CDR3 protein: CASSRRQGMDGYTF
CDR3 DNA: TGTGCCAGCAGCCGAAGACAGGGGATGGATGGCTACACCTTC

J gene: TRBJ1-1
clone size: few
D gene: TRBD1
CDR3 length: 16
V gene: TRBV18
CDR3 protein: CASSLAPAAGGSEAFF
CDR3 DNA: TGTGCCAGCTCACTGGCTCCAGCGGCAGGGGGTTCGGAAGCTTTCTTT

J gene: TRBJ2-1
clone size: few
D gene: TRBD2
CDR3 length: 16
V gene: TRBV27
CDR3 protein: CASSLSKGLAGGEQFF
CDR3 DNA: TGTGCCAGCAGTTTATCGAAAGGACTAGCGGGGGGTGAGCAGTTCTTC

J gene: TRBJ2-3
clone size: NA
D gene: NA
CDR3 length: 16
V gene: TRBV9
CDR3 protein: CASSGRGDRSADTQYF
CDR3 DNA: TGTGCCAGCAGCGGTAGGGGGGATAGGTCCGCAGATACGCAGTATTTT

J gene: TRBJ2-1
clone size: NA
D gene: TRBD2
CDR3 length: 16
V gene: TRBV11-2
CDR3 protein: CASSSTTSGSTYEQFF
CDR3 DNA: TGTGCCAGCAGCTCGACTACTAGCGGGAGTACGTATGAGCAGTTCTTC

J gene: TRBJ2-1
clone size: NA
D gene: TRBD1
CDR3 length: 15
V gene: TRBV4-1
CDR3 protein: CASSQQGRGYNEQFF
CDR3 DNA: TGCGCCAGCAGCCAACAAGGCAGGGGGTACAATGAGCAGTTCTTC

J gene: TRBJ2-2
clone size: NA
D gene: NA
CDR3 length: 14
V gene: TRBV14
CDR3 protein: CASSQQGNTGELFF
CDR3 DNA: TGTGCCAGCAGCCAACAAGGGAACACCGGGGAGCTGTTTTTT

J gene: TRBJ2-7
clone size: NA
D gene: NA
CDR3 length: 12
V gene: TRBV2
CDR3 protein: CASSELSYEQYF
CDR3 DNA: TGTGCCAGCAGTGAATTGTCTTACGAGCAGTACTTC

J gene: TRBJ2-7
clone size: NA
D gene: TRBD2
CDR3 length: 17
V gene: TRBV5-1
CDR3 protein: CASSLVGIGGSSYEQYF
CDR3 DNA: TGCGCCAGCAGCTTAGTAGGGATCGGCGGGAGCTCCTACGAGCAGTACTTC

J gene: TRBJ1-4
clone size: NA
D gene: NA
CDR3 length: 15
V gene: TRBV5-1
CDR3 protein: CASSLEFMWNEKLFF
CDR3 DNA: TGCGCCAGCAGCTTGGAATTCATGTGGAATGAAAAACTGTTTTTT

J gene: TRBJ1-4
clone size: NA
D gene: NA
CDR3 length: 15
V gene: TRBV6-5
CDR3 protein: CASNASRATNEKLFF
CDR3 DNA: TGTGCCAGCAATGCGAGCCGTGCAACTAATGAAAAACTGTTTTTT

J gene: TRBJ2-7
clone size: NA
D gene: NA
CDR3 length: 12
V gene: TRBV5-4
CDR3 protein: CASSFKGGEQYF
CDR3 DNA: TGTGCCAGCAGCTTTAAAGGAGGCGAGCAGTACTTC

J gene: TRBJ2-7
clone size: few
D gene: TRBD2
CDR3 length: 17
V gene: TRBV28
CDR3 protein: CASIPPSGGSRSYEQYF
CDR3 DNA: TGTGCCAGCATCCCCCCCTCGGGGGGAAGCCGCTCCTACGAGCAGTACTTC

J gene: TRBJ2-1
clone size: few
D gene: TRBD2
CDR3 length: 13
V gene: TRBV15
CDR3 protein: CATRTSGKREQFF
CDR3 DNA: TGTGCCACCAGGACTAGCGGAAAGAGGGAGCAGTTCTTC

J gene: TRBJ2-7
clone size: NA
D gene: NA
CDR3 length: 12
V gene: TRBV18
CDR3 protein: CASSDQTYEQYF
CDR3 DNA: TGTGCCAGCTCAGACCAGACCTACGAGCAGTACTTC

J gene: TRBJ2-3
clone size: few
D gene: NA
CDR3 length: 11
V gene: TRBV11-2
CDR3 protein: CASSLAATQYF
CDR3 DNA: TGTGCCAGCAGCTTAGCCGCTACGCAGTATTTT

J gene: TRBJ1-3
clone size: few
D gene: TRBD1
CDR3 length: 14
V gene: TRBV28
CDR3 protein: CASSSGTAGNTIYF
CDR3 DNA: TGTGCCAGCAGTTCGGGGACAGCTGGAAACACCATATATTTT

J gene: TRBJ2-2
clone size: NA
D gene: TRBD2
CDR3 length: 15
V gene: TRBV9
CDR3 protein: CASSAHQTSDRELFF
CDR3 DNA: TGTGCCAGCAGCGCCCACCAGACTAGCGACCGGGAGCTGTTTTTT

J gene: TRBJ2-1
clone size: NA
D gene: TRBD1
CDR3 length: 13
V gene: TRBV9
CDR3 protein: CASSVDRGGEQFF
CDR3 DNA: TGTGCCAGCAGCGTGGACAGGGGAGGTGAGCAGTTCTTC

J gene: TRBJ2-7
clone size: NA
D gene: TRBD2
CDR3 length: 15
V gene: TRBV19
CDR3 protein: CASSLPGLAPYEQYF
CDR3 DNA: TGTGCCAGTAGCCTTCCGGGACTAGCGCCTTACGAGCAGTACTTC

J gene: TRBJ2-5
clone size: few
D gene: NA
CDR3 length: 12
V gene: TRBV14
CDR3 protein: CASSQRQETQYF
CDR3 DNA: TGTGCCAGCAGCCAGCGACAAGAGACCCAGTACTTC

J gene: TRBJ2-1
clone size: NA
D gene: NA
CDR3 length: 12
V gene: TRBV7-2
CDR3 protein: CASSRLEGRQFF
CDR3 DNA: TGTGCCAGCAGTCGCCTGGAGGGTCGGCAGTTCTTC

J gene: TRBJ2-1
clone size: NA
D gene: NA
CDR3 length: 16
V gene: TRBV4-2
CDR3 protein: CASSQGQDRSIGEQFF
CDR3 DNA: TGTGCCAGCAGCCAAGGGCAAGACCGATCGATCGGTGAGCAGTTCTTC

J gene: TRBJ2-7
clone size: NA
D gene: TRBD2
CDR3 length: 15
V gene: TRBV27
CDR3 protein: CASSLLASGRGEQYF
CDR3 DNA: TGTGCCAGCAGTTTACTAGCTAGCGGACGAGGCGAGCAGTACTTC

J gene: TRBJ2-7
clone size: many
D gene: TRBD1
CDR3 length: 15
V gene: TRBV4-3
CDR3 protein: CASSQDRATGYEQYF
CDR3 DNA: TGCGCCAGCAGCCAGGACAGGGCGACGGGATACGAGCAGTACTTC

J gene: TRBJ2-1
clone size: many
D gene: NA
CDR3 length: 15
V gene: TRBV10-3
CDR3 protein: CAISESASIRDEQFF
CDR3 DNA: TGTGCCATCAGTGAGTCGGCTAGCATCCGGGATGAGCAGTTCTTC

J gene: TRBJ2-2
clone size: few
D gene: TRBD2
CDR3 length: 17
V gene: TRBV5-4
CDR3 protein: CASSFGLAGENTGELFF
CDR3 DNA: TGTGCCAGCAGCTTTGGACTAGCGGGAGAGAACACCGGGGAGCTGTTTTTT

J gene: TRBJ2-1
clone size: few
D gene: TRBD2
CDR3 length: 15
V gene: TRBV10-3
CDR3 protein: CAIRDVSGRNNEQFF
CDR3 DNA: TGTGCCATCAGGGACGTTAGCGGGAGAAACAATGAGCAGTTCTTC

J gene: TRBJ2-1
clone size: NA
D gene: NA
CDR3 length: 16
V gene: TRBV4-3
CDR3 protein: CASSQDWTVLYNEQFF
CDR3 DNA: TGCGCCAGCAGCCAAGATTGGACTGTTCTCTACAATGAGCAGTTCTTC

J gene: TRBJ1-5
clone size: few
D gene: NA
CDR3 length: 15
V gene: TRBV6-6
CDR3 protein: CASSYPPGRRQPQHF
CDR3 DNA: TGTGCCAGCAGTTACCCACCGGGTCGTAGACAGCCCCAGCATTTT

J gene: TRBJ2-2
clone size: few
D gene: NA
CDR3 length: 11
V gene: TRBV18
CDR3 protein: CASSLPGELFF
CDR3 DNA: TGTGCCAGCTCACTGCCGGGGGAGCTGTTTTTT

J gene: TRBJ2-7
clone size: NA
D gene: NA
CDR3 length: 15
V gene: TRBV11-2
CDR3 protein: CASSLGGAISYEQYF
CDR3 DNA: TGTGCCAGCAGCTTGGGGGGGGCCATCTCCTACGAGCAGTACTTC

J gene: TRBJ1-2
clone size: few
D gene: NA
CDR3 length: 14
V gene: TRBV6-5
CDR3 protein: CASSLKFPNYGYTF
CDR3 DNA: TGTGCCAGCAGTCTCAAGTTCCCTAACTATGGCTACACCTTC

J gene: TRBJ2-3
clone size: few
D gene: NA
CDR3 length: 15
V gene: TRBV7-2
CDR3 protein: CASSPGVWHTDTQYF
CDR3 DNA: TGTGCCAGCAGCCCAGGTGTGTGGCACACAGATACGCAGTATTTT

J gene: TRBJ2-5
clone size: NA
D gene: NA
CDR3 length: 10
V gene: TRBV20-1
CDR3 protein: CSAASETQYF
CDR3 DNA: TGCAGTGCAGCCTCGGAGACCCAGTACTTC

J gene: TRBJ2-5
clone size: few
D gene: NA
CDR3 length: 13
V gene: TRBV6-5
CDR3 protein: CASRRISQETQYF
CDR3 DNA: TGTGCCAGCAGGCGGATAAGCCAAGAGACCCAGTACTTC

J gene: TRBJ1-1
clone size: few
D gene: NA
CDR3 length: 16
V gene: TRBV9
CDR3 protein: CASSVDRTTGNTEAFF
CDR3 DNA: TGTGCCAGCAGCGTTGACAGGACGACTGGGAACACTGAAGCTTTCTTT

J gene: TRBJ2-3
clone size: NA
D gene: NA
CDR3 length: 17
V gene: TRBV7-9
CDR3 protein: CASSLALQKRGTDTQYF
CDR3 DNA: TGTGCCAGCAGCTTAGCTCTGCAGAAGAGGGGCACAGATACGCAGTATTTT

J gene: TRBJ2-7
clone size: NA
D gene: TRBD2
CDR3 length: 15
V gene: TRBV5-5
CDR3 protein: CASSDKRGSPYEQYF
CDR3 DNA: TGTGCCAGCAGCGATAAGCGGGGATCACCCTACGAGCAGTACTTC

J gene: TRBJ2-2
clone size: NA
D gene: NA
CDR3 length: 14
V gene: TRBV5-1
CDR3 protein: CASKSRPNTGELFF
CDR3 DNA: TGCGCCAGCAAGAGTAGGCCGAACACCGGGGAGCTGTTTTTT

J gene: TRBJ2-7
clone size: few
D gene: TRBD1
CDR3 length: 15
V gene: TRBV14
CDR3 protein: CASSQDTGGSYEQYF
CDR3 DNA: TGTGCCAGCAGCCAAGATACAGGGGGCTCCTACGAGCAGTACTTC

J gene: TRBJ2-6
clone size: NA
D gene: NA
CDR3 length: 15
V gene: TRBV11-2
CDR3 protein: CASSSQGAGANVLTF
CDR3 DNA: TGTGCCAGCAGCTCTCAGGGAGCTGGGGCCAACGTCCTGACTTTC

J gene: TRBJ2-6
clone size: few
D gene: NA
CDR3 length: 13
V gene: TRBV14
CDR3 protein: CASTLSGANVLTF
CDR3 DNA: TGTGCCAGCACCCTCTCTGGGGCCAACGTCCTGACTTTC

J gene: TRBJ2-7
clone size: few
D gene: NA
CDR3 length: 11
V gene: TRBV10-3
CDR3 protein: CAISESREQYF
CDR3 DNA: TGTGCCATCAGTGAGTCCCGCGAGCAGTACTTC